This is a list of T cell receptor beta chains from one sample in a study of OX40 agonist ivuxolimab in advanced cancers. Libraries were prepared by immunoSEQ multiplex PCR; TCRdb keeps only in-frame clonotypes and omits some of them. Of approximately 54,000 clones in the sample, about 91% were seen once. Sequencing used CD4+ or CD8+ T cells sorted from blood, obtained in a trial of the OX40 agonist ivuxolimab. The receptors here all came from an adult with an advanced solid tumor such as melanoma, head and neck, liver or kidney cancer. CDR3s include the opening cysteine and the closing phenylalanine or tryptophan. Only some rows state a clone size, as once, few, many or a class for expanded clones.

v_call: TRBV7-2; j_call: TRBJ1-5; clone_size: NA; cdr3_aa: CASSFYRTGGDGNQPQHF
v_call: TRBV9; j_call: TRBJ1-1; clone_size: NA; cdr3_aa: CASKGMGAEAFF
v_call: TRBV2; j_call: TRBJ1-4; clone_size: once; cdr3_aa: CASSDLAREKLFF
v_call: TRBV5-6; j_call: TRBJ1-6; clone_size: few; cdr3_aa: CASSPGPVSPLHF
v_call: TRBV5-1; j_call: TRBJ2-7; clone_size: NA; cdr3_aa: CASSFGSYEQYF
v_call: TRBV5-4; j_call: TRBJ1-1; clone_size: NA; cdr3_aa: CASSLGTEQAFF
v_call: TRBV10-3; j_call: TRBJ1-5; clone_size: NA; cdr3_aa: CAISTDEYSNQPQHF
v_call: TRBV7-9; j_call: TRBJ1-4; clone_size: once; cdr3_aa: CASSSRQGERKLFF
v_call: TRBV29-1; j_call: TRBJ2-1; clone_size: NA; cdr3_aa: CSALGWSNNEQFF
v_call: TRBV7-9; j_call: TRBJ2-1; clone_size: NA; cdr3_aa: CASSLAPQGLTYNEQFF
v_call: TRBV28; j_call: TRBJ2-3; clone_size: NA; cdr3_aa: CASRWGTSDSTDTQYF
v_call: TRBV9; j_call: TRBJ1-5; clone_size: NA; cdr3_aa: CASSVEDRVAGPQHF
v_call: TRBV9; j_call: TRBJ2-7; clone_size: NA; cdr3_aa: CASSPDDSSYEQYF
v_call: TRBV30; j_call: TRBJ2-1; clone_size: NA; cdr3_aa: CAWSGASGGVIEGQFF
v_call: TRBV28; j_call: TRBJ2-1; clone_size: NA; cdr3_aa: CASTTREGTVENEQFF
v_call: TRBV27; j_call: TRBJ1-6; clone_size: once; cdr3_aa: CASSHDRGLNSPLHF
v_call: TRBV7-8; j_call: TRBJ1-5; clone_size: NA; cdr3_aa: CASSLRIGRAGNQPQHF
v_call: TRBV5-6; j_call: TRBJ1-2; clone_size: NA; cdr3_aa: CASSLAGTGLVDGYTF
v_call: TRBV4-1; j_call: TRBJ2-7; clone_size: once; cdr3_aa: CASSQDPLLYEQYF
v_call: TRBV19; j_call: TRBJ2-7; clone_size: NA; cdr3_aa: CASSMAATYEQYF
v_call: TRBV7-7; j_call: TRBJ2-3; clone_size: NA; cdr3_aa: CASSLGQTSTDTQYF
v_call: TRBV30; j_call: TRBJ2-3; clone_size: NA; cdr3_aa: CASTGSTDTQYF
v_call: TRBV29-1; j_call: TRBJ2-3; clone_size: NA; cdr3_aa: CSVVGAYRTDTQYF
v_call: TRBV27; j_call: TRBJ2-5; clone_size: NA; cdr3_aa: CASSLANGETQYF
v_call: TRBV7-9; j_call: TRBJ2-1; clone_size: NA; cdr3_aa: CASSSTTSGSPYNEQFF
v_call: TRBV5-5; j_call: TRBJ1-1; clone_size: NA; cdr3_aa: CASSLQSALEAFF
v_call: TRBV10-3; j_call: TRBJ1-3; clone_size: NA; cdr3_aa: CATQGIQNTIYF
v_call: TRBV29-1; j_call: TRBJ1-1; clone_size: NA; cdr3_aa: CSVDYREGRRTEAFF
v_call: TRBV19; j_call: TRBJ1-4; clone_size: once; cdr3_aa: CASSITGYDEKLFF
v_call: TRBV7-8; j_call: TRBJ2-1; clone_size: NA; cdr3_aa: CASSFFPTSSSYNEQFF
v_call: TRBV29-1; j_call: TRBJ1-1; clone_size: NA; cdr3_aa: CSVGEGTGEAFF
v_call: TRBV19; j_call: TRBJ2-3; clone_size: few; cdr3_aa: CASSSLSTDTQYF
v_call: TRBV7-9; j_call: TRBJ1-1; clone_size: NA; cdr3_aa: CASSLWTGGDTEAFF
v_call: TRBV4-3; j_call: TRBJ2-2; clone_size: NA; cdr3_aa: CASSQSITGITGELFF
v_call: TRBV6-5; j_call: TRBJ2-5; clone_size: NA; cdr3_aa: CASSYDRQGEQYF
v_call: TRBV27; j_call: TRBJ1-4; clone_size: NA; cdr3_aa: CASSTGGANEKLFF
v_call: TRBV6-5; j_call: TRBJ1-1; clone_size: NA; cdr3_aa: CASSYGYPNTEAFF
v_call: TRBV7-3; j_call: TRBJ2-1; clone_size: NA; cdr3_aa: CASSLTPRTEQYNEQFF
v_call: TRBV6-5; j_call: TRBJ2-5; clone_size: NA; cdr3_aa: CASSYSLGGETQYF
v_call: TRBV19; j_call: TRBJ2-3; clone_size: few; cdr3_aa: CASSIGSGSYTDTQYF
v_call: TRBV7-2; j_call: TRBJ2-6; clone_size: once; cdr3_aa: CASSLDGRTGANVLTF
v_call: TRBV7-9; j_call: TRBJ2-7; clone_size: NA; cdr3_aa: CASSLTLETGGVGQYF
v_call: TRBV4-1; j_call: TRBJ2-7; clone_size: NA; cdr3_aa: CASSQLGRDEQYF
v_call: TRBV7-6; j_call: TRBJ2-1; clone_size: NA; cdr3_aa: CASSPGTSGTHEQFF
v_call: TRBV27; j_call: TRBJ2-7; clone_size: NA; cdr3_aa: CASSSGPSLGEQYF
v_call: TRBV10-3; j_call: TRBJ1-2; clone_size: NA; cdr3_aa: CAISAGTGDGYTF
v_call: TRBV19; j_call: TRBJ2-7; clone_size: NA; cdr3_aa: CASSIDSTGLYEQYF
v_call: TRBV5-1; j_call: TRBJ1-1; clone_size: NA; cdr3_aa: CASSFRPTTRNTEAFF
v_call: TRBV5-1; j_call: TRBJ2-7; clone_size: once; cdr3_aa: CASSLEGTGGSYEQYF
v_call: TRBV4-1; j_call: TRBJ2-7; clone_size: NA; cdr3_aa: CASSHTSGVSSYEQYF